The sequence of this T cell receptor beta chain was determined in a study of blood T cell repertoires in COVID-19. Study at large: Specimens from acute and convalescent COVID-19 originated in the United States, Italy and Spain. T cells, B-cell-depleted T cells, or PBMCs supplied cDNA or gDNA.

As processed by the authors: Reference gene primers were amplified, and this amplification served to estimate nucleated cell counts. TCRdb's table, derived via immunoSEQ multiplex PCR, lists solely in-frame clones and lacks some. V and J calls and clone size are copied from that table; D and trimming were computed from the DNA. The sample lists 30,000 to 50,000 clones; about 94% were seen once. This CDR3 has 12 residues. V lost 5 bases to trimming and J lost 8 bases, with 10 bases between them. Germline lookup yields CDR1 LNHDA and CDR2 SQIVND (reference sequence). This chain links TRBV19 with TRBJ2-1; unclear D gene. Input material: peripheral blood. The receptor was isolated from a human donor with active COVID-19. The donor label of this sample is uncertain. CDR3 sequence: CASSPLSHEQFF. CDR3 nucleotides: TGTGCCAGTAGTCCTCTATCCCATGAGCAGTTCTTC.